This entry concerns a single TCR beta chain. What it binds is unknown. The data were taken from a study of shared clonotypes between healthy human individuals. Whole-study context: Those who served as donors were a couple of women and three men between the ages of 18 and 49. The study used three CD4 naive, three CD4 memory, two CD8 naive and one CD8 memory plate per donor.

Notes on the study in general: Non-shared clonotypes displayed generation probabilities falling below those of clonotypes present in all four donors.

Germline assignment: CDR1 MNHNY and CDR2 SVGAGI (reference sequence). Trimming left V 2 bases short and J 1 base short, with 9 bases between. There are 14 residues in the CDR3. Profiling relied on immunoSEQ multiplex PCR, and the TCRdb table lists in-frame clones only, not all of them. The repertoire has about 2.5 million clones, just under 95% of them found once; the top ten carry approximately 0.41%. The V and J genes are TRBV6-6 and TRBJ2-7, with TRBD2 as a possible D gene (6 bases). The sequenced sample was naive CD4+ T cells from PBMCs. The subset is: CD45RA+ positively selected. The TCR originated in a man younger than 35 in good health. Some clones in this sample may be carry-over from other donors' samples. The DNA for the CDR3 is TGTGCCAGCAGTTACCAACTAGCTTCCTACGAGCAGTACTTC. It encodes CASSYQLASYEQYF.